These 13 T cell receptor beta chains came from one sample sequenced in a study of cytomegalovirus exposure and HLA in healthy donors (dated by TCRdb to the late 2010s). Library preparation was by the immunoSEQ multiplex PCR assay. For the multiplex PCR, a mixture combining 60 forward primers for TCR Vbeta segments and 13 reverse primers for TCR Jbeta segments was used. Held by TCRdb, this immuneACCESS table contains in-frame sequences only and omits some clones. Under half of the omission traces to an unresolved V gene where checked; the cause of the rest is unknown. For this sample the table gives approximately 140,000 clones, of which 70% to 80% were detected only once. The ten largest clones add up to just under 6.5% of the sample. Sequencing was performed on PBMCs. The source is a man in his fifties in good health and CMV-seropositive.

The chain employs TRBV5-4 and TRBJ2-6, with 8 bases aligning to TRBD1. This CDR3 comprises 17 residues. V dropped 0 bases and J dropped 3; count of bases not matched to a gene: 5. CDR1 SGHNT and CDR2 YYREEE come from the germline V gene (reference sequence). In DNA, the CDR3 is TGTGCCAGCAGCTTGGTTCAGGGGGCGCATGGGGCCAACGTCCTGACTTTC. Translating it yields CASSLVQGAHGANVLTF.

The gene calls are TRBV4-1 and TRBJ2-7, with D maybe TRBD1 (6 bases). This CDR3 has 15 residues. Trimming took off 2 bases at V and 3 bases at J, with 14 bases between the two ends. Germline-derived CDR1 and CDR2 are MGHRA and YSYEKL. CDR3 sequence reads: CASSQLPGQVYEQYF. Here the CDR3 DNA reads TGCGCCAGCAGCCAACTACCGGGACAAGTCTACGAGCAGTACTTC.

V gene TRBV6-6 combines with J gene TRBJ1-5; 9 bases are shared with TRBD1. The germline gives CDR1 MNHNY, CDR2 SVGAGI (reference sequence). V lost 7 bases and J lost 6; bases outside the gene matches: 13. The CDR3 has 16 residues. In DNA form, the CDR3 reads TGTGCCAGCAATGTTAGAGGACAGGGGAACGGTCAGCCCCAGCATTTT. Its translation: CASNVRGQGNGQPQHF.

The genes are TRBV5-4 and TRBJ1-2; 10 bases agree with TRBD1. CDR1 is SGHNT and CDR2 is YYREEE in the germline V gene (reference sequence). This CDR3 is built from 16 residues. V was pared by 4 bases and J by 8 bases, with 14 bases of the junction left unmatched. In DNA, the CDR3 is TGTGCCAGCAGCCCTAATGCACCGGGACAGGGGCCCGGCTACACCTTC. It codes for CASSPNAPGQGPGYTF. Variable domain in full (rest from reference TRBV5-4 and TRBJ1-2): ETGVTQSPTHLIKTRGQQVTLRCSSQSGHNTVSWYQQALGQGPQFIFQYYREEENGRGNFPPRFSGLQFPNYSSELNVNALELDDSALYLCASSPNAPGQGPGYTFGSGTRLTVV.

Remarks on this clone: The same CDR3 is also encoded by other DNA sequences in this sample. This chain uses TRBV28 with TRBJ1-1, with 8 nucleotides matching TRBD1. This CDR3 comprises 14 residues. The junction had 4 bases not matched to a gene; V was cut back by 6 bases and J by 1 base. CDR1 MDHEN and CDR2 SYDVKM come from the germline V gene. CDR3 loop: CASSSGQANTEAFF. Written as DNA, the CDR3 is TGTGCCAGCAGCTCGGGACAGGCGAACACTGAAGCTTTCTTT.

This clone was found a few times. The chain is built from TRBV23-1 and TRBJ1-4; TRBD1 might be the D (5 bases). TRBV23-1 is flagged as an ORF with uncertain function. This CDR3 is built from 16 residues. V lost 3 bases and J lost 9, with 20 bases in between. The chain's CDR3 is CASSHRDWGVRKKLFF. DNA for the CDR3: TGCGCCAGCAGTCACCGTGACTGGGGCGTGAGAAAAAAACTGTTTTTT.

This sequence joins TRBV28 and TRBJ2-5; possibly TRBD2 for D (6 bases). The end of the DNA is better explained by TRBJ2-7, so the J call may be wrong. This CDR3 has 15 amino acids. The V gene's germline CDR1 is MDHEN and CDR2 SYDVKM. Here the CDR3 DNA reads TGTGCCAGTAAATCACTAGCACCCATACTCTACGAGCAGTACTTC. It encodes CASKSLAPILYEQYF.

The chain couples TRBV29-1 to TRBJ1-1, with 7 bases matching TRBD1. After removal of 5 bases from V and 4 bases from J, the junction contained 10 bases not matched to a gene. The CDR3 consists of 14 residues. Germline-derived CDR1 and CDR2 are SQVTM and ANQGSEA. CDR3 sequence: CSVRKGAGGTEAFF. In DNA, the CDR3 is TGCAGCGTTAGGAAGGGGGCCGGGGGCACTGAAGCTTTCTTT.

The chain recombines TRBV5-1 with TRBJ2-5; no firm D call. CDR3 length equals 12 residues. The ends were cut back, 0 bases at V and 3 bases at J, with 3 bases in the middle. Germline values: CDR1 SGHRS, CDR2 YFSETQ. Here the CDR3 DNA reads TGCGCCAGCAGCTTGGGAGAAGAGACCCAGTACTTC. Its translation: CASSLGEETQYF.

This clone has a single count. CDR3 coding DNA: TGCGCCAGCAGCCCCCTTGGGAGACTCTACAATGAGCAGTTCTTC. It encodes CASSPLGRLYNEQFF. The V and J genes are TRBV5-1 and TRBJ2-1; TRBD2 might be the D (5 bases). The V end was cut by 4 bases, the J end by 3 bases, with 14 bases between. Germline V lookup: CDR1 SGHRS, CDR2 YFSETQ. This CDR3 comprises 15 residues.

The J gene is TRBJ2-7, the V gene TRBV4-1; TRBD2 matches at 11 bases. The V gene's germline CDR1 is MGHRA and CDR2 YSYEKL. The CDR3 consists of 15 residues. With V trimmed by 0 bases and J by 6 bases, 4 bases remained unmatched. In DNA form, the CDR3 reads TGCGCCAGCAGCCAAGATTTAGCGGGAGGGCTCGAGCAGTACTTC. Its translation: CASSQDLAGGLEQYF.

This clone was detected only once. This chain joins TRBV10-1 and TRBJ2-2; 7 bases align to TRBD1. The V gene's germline CDR1 is WNHNN and CDR2 SYGVQD (reference sequence). This CDR3 has 15 residues. Losses at the gene ends were 6 bases for V and 0 bases for J; bases not matched to a gene: 4. CDR3 sequence reads: CASSVGTANTGELFF. The CDR3 region has the DNA TGCGCCAGCAGCGTAGGGACAGCGAACACCGGGGAGCTGTTTTTT.

This clone was observed a single time. The chain carries TRBV6-1 and TRBJ2-1, with TRBD2 matching 8 bases. V shed 1 base and J 5 bases; nucleotides not matched to a gene: 10. Germline V lookup: CDR1 MNHNS, CDR2 SASEGT. This CDR3 is 17 amino acids long. The CDR3 sequence is CASSEGLLRLAHNEQFF. CDR3 DNA: TGTGCCAGCAGTGAAGGGTTGCTCCGACTAGCGCACAATGAGCAGTTCTTC.